A selection of T cell receptor beta chains follows, all from one sample in a study of early T cells in non-severe SARS-CoV-2 infection. TCRdb independently ran MiXCR on the 5' RACE reads; one entry per CDR3 protein. This repertoire shows about 22,000 distinct CDR3 sequences, under 4.5% found once; its top ten account for roughly 1.5%. Sample: whole blood. These receptors were taken from an adult who was a healthcare worker with PCR-confirmed SARS-CoV-2 infection or an uninfected control (not recorded which). The CDR3 runs from the conserved cysteine through the conserved F or W. A D gene is named only where the DNA matches it firmly. Clone size is shown for a subset of rows, as once, few, many or a class of expanded clone.

length,D,size,J,V,CDR3,DNA
14,NA,few,TRBJ2-3,TRBV2,CASSDLRISDTQYF,TGTGCCAGCAGTGACCTTCGGATTTCAGATACGCAGTATTTT
13,TRBD2,medium-sized,TRBJ2-2,TRBV11-2,CASSLAGAGELFF,TGTGCCAGCAGTTTGGCGGGGGCCGGGGAGCTGTTTTTT
13,NA,many,TRBJ2-7,TRBV6-1,CASSQEVRYEQYF,TGTGCCAGCAGTCAGGAGGTACGCTACGAGCAGTACTTC
16,NA,medium-sized,TRBJ2-1,TRBV10-3,CAISDSGRVAYNEQFF,TGTGCCATCAGTGATTCGGGCAGGGTCGCCTACAATGAGCAGTTCTTC
15,TRBD1,many,TRBJ1-6,TRBV12-3/TRBV12-4,CASSVWDRSHSPLHF,TGTGCCAGCAGTGTCTGGGACAGGTCTCACTCACCCCTCCACTTT
15,TRBD1,NA,TRBJ1-2,TRBV29-1,CSVDVGDRGNYGYTF,TGCAGCGTTGACGTGGGGGACAGGGGGAACTATGGCTACACCTTC
13,NA,many,TRBJ2-3,TRBV27,CASSPSGADTQYF,TGTGCCAGCAGCCCATCGGGGGCGGATACGCAGTATTTT
16,TRBD2,many,TRBJ2-3,TRBV5-1,CASSLELAGGLDTQYF,TGCGCCAGCAGCTTGGAACTAGCGGGGGGGTTAGATACGCAGTATTTT
17,TRBD2,many,TRBJ2-5,TRBV6-5,CASRGPGLEFGQETQYF,TGTGCCAGCAGAGGACCGGGACTAGAATTCGGCCAAGAGACCCAGTACTTC
15,TRBD2,NA,TRBJ2-3,TRBV5-1,CASSPGLVPTDTQYF,TGCGCCAGCAGCCCCGGACTAGTCCCAACAGATACGCAGTATTTT
15,NA,many,TRBJ2-1,TRBV7-2,CASSLGGTSYNEQFF,TGTGCCAGCAGCTTAGGGGGGACATCCTACAATGAGCAGTTCTTC
15,TRBD1,many,TRBJ2-3,TRBV7-7,CASSLETGGTDTQYF,TGTGCTAGCAGCCTAGAGACAGGGGGCACAGATACGCAGTATTTT
14,NA,many,TRBJ2-7,TRBV4-2,CASSQDRQGYEQYF,TGTGCCAGCAGCCAAGATCGGCAGGGCTACGAGCAGTACTTC
16,NA,NA,TRBJ1-5,TRBV4-3,CASSQEVGRDNQPQHF,TGCGCCAGCAGCCAAGAGGTCGGCAGGGACAATCAGCCCCAGCATTTT
16,TRBD2,many,TRBJ2-1,TRBV7-6,CASSARWSGVGYEQFF,TGTGCCAGCAGCGCTAGGTGGAGCGGGGTTGGGTATGAGCAGTTCTTC
17,NA,many,TRBJ2-3,TRBV7-2,CASSEGMNEWYTDTQYF,TGTGCCAGCAGCGAGGGGATGAACGAGTGGTACACAGATACGCAGTATTTT
13,TRBD2,many,TRBJ2-7,TRBV6-2/TRBV6-3,CASQRSGGPEQYF,TGTGCCTCACAACGGAGCGGGGGACCCGAGCAGTACTTC
15,NA,few,TRBJ2-6,TRBV2,CASSDGLSGANVLTF,TGTGCCAGCAGTGACGGCCTCTCTGGGGCCAACGTCCTGACTTTC
12,NA,NA,TRBJ1-4,TRBV5-4,CASSRSNEKLFF,TGTGCCAGCAGCCGCAGTAATGAAAAACTGTTTTTT
19,TRBD2,many,TRBJ2-3,TRBV5-5,CASSGATSGGSVWTDTQYF,TGTGCCAGCAGCGGGGCAACTAGCGGGGGAAGTGTTTGGACAGATACGCAGTATTTT
11,NA,many,TRBJ2-1,TRBV12-3/TRBV12-4,CATNKGHEQFF,TGTGCCACTAATAAGGGTCATGAGCAGTTCTTC
16,NA,few,TRBJ2-4,TRBV7-6,CASSPATGPAKNIQYF,TGTGCCAGCAGCCCTGCGACAGGTCCAGCCAAAAACATTCAGTACTTC
17,NA,many,TRBJ2-3,TRBV7-6,CASSQDPALIAGDTQYF,TGTGCCAGCAGTCAAGATCCAGCTCTCATCGCGGGCGATACGCAGTATTTT
14,NA,medium-sized,TRBJ1-1,TRBV20-1,CSANQGRGNTEAFF,TGCAGTGCTAACCAGGGAAGGGGGAACACTGAAGCTTTCTTT
17,NA,many,TRBJ2-3,TRBV6-1,CASSYLLQGDGTDTQYF,TGTGCCAGCAGTTACCTCCTACAGGGTGACGGCACAGATACGCAGTATTTT
12,NA,many,TRBJ1-1,TRBV11-2,CASSFGNTEAFF,TGTGCCAGCAGCTTTGGAAACACTGAAGCTTTCTTT
16,TRBD2,many,TRBJ2-1,TRBV6-2/TRBV6-3,CASSPRFAGAYNEQFF,TGTGCCAGCAGCCCTCGGTTCGCGGGGGCCTACAATGAGCAGTTCTTC
15,NA,many,TRBJ2-1,TRBV7-2,CASSPGRGSYNEQFF,TGTGCCAGCAGCCCTGGGCGGGGCTCCTACAATGAGCAGTTCTTC
15,NA,medium-sized,TRBJ2-7,TRBV11-2,CASSEEDQVSYEQYF,TGTGCCAGCAGTGAAGAGGATCAGGTGTCCTACGAGCAGTACTTC
12,NA,many,TRBJ1-2,TRBV11-2,CASSFRHEGYTF,TGTGCCAGCAGCTTTCGACACGAAGGTTACACCTTC
14,NA,many,TRBJ1-6,TRBV6-6,CASSPREGHSPLHF,TGTGCCAGCAGTCCCCGGGAGGGGCATTCACCCCTCCACTTT
13,NA,medium-sized,TRBJ2-3,TRBV12-3/TRBV12-4,CASRALLTDTQYF,TGTGCCAGCAGAGCTCTACTCACAGATACGCAGTATTTT
13,NA,many,TRBJ2-2,TRBV6-5,CASRLDGTGELFF,TGTGCCAGCAGACTGGATGGGACCGGGGAGCTGTTTTTT
15,NA,many,TRBJ2-3,TRBV5-1,CASSLVVTIRDTQYF,TGCGCCAGCAGCTTGGTCGTTACCATTAGAGATACGCAGTATTTT
16,TRBD1,many,TRBJ2-3,TRBV11-2,CASSPSRGTVEDTQYF,TGTGCCAGCAGCCCCTCCAGGGGGACAGTGGAAGATACGCAGTATTTT
16,TRBD1,few,TRBJ2-1,TRBV7-9,CASSLVLTGGGNEQFF,TGTGCCAGCAGCTTAGTTTTGACAGGGGGAGGAAATGAGCAGTTCTTC
14,NA,few,TRBJ2-4,TRBV14,CASSQESGPNIQYF,TGTGCCAGCAGCCAGGAAAGCGGCCCCAACATTCAGTACTTC
13,NA,NA,TRBJ2-7,TRBV6-6,CASSSPGPYEQYF,TGTGCCAGCAGCTCCCCGGGTCCCTACGAGCAGTACTTC
13,NA,many,TRBJ1-6,TRBV12-3/TRBV12-4,CASSLQDNSPLHF,TGTGCCAGCAGTTTACAGGATAATTCACCCCTCCACTTT
15,TRBD1,medium-sized,TRBJ2-5,TRBV5-1,CASSLTRQGRETQYF,TGCGCCAGCAGCTTGACTCGACAGGGTCGAGAGACCCAGTACTTC